The 11 T cell receptor beta chains reported below all come from one sample, sequenced in a study of blood T cell repertoires in COVID-19. Assay used: immunoSEQ multiplex PCR; TCRdb lists only in-frame clones, some missing. Of 310,000 or so clones in the sample, 87% are singletons; the top ten hold roughly a tenth. Sequencing input: peripheral blood. The receptors come from a man aged 30-40 years with COVID-19, enrolled during active disease.

CDR3 amino acids: CASSIYGDRGLNQPQHF. DNA of the CDR3: TGTGCCAGTAGTATATATGGGGACAGGGGTCTTAATCAGCCCCAGCATTTT. The chain carries TRBV19 and TRBJ1-5; 10 nucleotides align to TRBD1. The CDR3 extends over 17 amino acids. In germline, CDR1 is LNHDA, CDR2 SQIVND (reference sequence). Unmatched junction bases numbered 8, after V lost 2 bases and J lost 4 bases.

The chain uses TRBV5-8 and TRBJ1-1, with D possibly TRBD1 on 5 matching bases. V lost 0 bases and J 4 bases, leaving 7 bases between the germline ends. The CDR3 extends over 13 amino acids. CDR1 is SGHTS, CDR2 YDEGEE, per germline. In nucleotides, the CDR3 is TGTGCCAGCAGCTTGGAAGGGGTCACTGAAGCTTTCTTT. Protein product: CASSLEGVTEAFF. Using reference TRBV5-8 and TRBJ1-1 for the parts outside the CDR3, the full variable domain is EAGVTQSPTHLIKTRGQQATLRCSPISGHTSVYWYQQALGLGLQFLLWYDEGEERNRGNFPPRFSGRQFPNYSSELNVNALELEDSALYLCASSLEGVTEAFFGQGTRLTVV.

The chain joins TRBV28 to TRBJ1-4; 10 bases are a match to TRBD1. The CDR3 runs to 21 residues. The V and J ends lost 5 bases and 0 bases, in that order; junction bases with no gene match: 18. Germline lookup yields CDR1 MDHEN and CDR2 SYDVKM. The CDR3 DNA reads TGTGCCAGCAGTCAAATGGGGCTTCGAGACAGGGGGCATCCAACTAATGAAAAACTGTTTTTT. This translates into CASSQMGLRDRGHPTNEKLFF.

V usage is TRBV28 and J usage is TRBJ2-3; D might be TRBD1 (6 bases). CDR1 and CDR2 from the germline V gene are MDHEN and SYDVKM. Trimming stripped 7 bases from V and 0 bases from J, with 11 bases between. This CDR3 has 14 amino acids. The CDR3: CASIRDTSTDTQYF. The CDR3 coding sequence is TGTGCCAGCATCCGGGACACCAGCACAGATACGCAGTATTTT.

Details on this clone: At one boundary the junction diverges from the germline segment, which might be a read error. This chain links TRBV7-3 with TRBJ1-1, with a weak D call TRBD1 (5 bases). This CDR3 comprises 14 residues. Germline assignment: CDR1 SGHTA and CDR2 FQGTGA. CDR3 in DNA: TGCGCCAGCAGCCCAATGGGGGGGGACACTGAAGCTTTCTTT. Protein product: CASSPMGGDTEAFF.

The genes are TRBV7-3 and TRBJ2-7; D perhaps matches TRBD2 (5 bases). Germline assignment: CDR1 SGHTA and CDR2 FQGTGA. Trimming removed 3 bases from V and 0 bases from J, with 6 bases in between. CDR3 length: 13 residues. The CDR3 nucleotides are TGTGCCAGCAGCTTGAGCGGCTCCTACGAGCAGTACTTC. Translation: CASSLSGSYEQYF.

This clone has more than one count but fewer than ten. This chain connects TRBV28 to TRBJ2-2; D perhaps matches TRBD2 (6 bases). The V and J ends lost 6 bases and 3 bases respectively, with 20 bases between them. Per germline, CDR1 MDHEN and CDR2 SYDVKM. CDR3 size: 17 residues. This chain's CDR3 is CASSPLVWGEDTGELFF. The CDR3 coding sequence is TGTGCCAGCAGCCCCCTCGTCTGGGGGGAGGACACCGGGGAGCTGTTTTTT.

The rearrangement links TRBV18 to TRBJ2-1; no clear D gene. Trimming removed 0 bases at V and 6 bases at J, with 3 bases between. This CDR3 contains 12 residues. Germline V gene sequence: CDR1 KGHSH, CDR2 LQKENI. The DNA for the CDR3 is TGTGCCAGCTCACCACCGAGCAATGAGCAGTTCTTC. Amino acid sequence: CASSPPSNEQFF. Full variable domain (missing parts from reference TRBV18 and TRBJ2-1): NAGVMQNPRHLVRRRGQEARLRCSPMKGHSHVYWYRQLPEEGLKFMVYLQKENIIDESGMPKERFSAEFPKEGPSILRIQQVVRGDSAAYFCASSPPSNEQFFGPGTRLTVL.

The chain combines TRBV9 with TRBJ1-1; 7 bases agree with TRBD1. Unmatched junction bases numbered 7, after V lost 7 bases and J lost 1 base. This CDR3 is built from 14 residues. Germline assignment: CDR1 SGDLS and CDR2 YYNGEE. The CDR3 DNA reads TGTGCCAGCTCTTGGGACAGCCAGAACACTGAAGCTTTCTTT. Amino acids: CASSWDSQNTEAFF.

This chain joins TRBV6-1 and TRBJ1-6; possible D gene TRBD1, 6 bases. Per the germline V gene, CDR1 is MNHNS and CDR2 is SASEGT. Trimming took off 1 base at V and 0 bases at J, with 19 bases between the two ends. The CDR3 length is 20 residues. CDR3 region: CASSEVPGGAKSSYNSPLHF. The CDR3 region has the DNA TGTGCCAGCAGTGAAGTTCCCGGGGGGGCTAAGAGCTCCTATAATTCACCCCTCCACTTT.

The gene calls are TRBV7-9 and TRBJ1-6; D may be TRBD1 (6 bases). The V end lost 2 bases, the J end lost 9 bases, and 14 bases lay between the germline ends. Germline V lookup: CDR1 SEHNR, CDR2 FQNEAQ (reference sequence). There are 15 residues in the CDR3. The CDR3 loop reads CASSLSATGVSPLHF. The CDR3 DNA is TGTGCCAGCAGCTTATCCGCGACAGGAGTTTCACCCCTCCACTTT.